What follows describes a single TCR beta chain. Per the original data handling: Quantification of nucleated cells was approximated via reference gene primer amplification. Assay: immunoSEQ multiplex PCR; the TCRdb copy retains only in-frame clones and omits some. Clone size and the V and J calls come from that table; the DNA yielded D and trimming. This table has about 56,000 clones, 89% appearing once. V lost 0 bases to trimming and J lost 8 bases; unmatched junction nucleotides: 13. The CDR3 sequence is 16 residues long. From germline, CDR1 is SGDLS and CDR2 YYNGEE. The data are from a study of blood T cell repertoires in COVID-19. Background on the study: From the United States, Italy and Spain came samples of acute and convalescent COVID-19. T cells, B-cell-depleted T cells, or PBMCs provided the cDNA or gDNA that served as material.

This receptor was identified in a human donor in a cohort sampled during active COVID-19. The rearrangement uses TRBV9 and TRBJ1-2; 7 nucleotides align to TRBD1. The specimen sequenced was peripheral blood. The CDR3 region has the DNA TGTGCCAGCAGCGTAGGGGACAGTCGGTTGATTACCGGCTACACCTTC. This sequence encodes CASSVGDSRLITGYTF.